These 3 T cell receptor beta chains originate from one sample sequenced in a study of blood T cell repertoires in COVID-19. Using immunoSEQ multiplex PCR, the repertoire was profiled, and TCRdb retains in-frame clones only, with some absent. This table has approximately 120,000 clones, just under 80% appearing once. Sequenced sample: peripheral blood. These receptors were collected from a human donor in a cohort sampled during active COVID-19.

This clone appeared once. Other DNA sequences of this sample code for an identical CDR3. CDR3 in DNA: TGTGCCAGCAGCAGGGGCAATCAGCCCCAGCATTTT. Encoded protein: CASSRGNQPQHF. The V call is TRBV25-1, the J call TRBJ1-5, with D perhaps TRBD1 (5 bases). Germline values: CDR1 MGHDK, CDR2 SYGVNS. Trimming took 6 bases from V and 2 from J, leaving 5 bases between them. This CDR3 is 12 amino acids long.

CDR3 sequence reads: CASSESSGRPFQETQYF. The DNA of the CDR3 is TGTGCCAGCAGTGAATCTAGCGGGAGGCCATTTCAAGAGACCCAGTACTTC. The chain has TRBV25-1 and TRBJ2-5; TRBD2 matches at 11 bases. With 1 base clipped from V and 2 bases from J, the junction kept 6 bases outside the gene matches. The CDR3 is 17 amino acids. Germline loops: CDR1 MGHDK, CDR2 SYGVNS.

The chain links TRBV7-2 to TRBJ1-5; D is possibly TRBD1 (6 bases). The CDR3 spans 15 residues. From germline, CDR1 is SGHTA and CDR2 FQGNSA. Trimming removed 7 bases from V and 1 base from J, with 14 bases in between. The CDR3 DNA sequence: TGTGCCAGCACCGAACAGGGTCTAAGCAATCAGCCCCAGCATTTT. Its translation: CASTEQGLSNQPQHF.